This T cell receptor beta chain was captured by sequencing in a study of cytomegalovirus exposure and HLA in healthy donors. Study observations and caveats: Sequencing depth roughly uniform across donors was assumed in presence/absence analyses. Common viral pathogens (according to a later analysis) appeared linked to several of the most significant clusters.

Participants comprised healthy donors of bone marrow. It was with 60 Vbeta and 13 Jbeta primers that the PCR ran. Produced via immunoSEQ multiplex PCR; TCRdb's table is partial and in-frame only. The sample has fewer than 200,000 clones, roughly 85% seen once. The CDR3 covers 14 residues. Trimming at V came to 8 bases and at J to 3 bases, leaving 5 bases not matched to a gene. Germline V gene data show CDR1 as SGHNT and CDR2 as YYREEE (reference sequence). Concerning this clone itself: Its antigen is not known.

The sample consisted of PBMCs. This receptor was obtained from a man aged 18 to 29 in good health and CMV-seropositive. V and J are TRBV5-4 and TRBJ2-5; TRBD2 aligns across 12 bases. CDR3 residues: CASTTSGGEETQYF. DNA of the CDR3: TGTGCCAGTACGACTAGCGGGGGCGAAGAGACCCAGTACTTC.